The 24 T cell receptor beta chains listed next were all sequenced from one sample in a study of response to subunit inactivated influenza vaccine. TCRdb used MiXCR to reprocess the RT-PCR reads, holding one entry per CDR3 protein. The profile shows around 750,000 distinct CDR3 sequences, 21% of them singletons. This specimen consisted of PBMCs from blood, obtained less than 6 days after vaccination. The receptors derive from a man in his forties or fifties who received an inactivated influenza vaccine.

This clonotype occurred a few times. The genes are TRBV25-1 and TRBJ2-1; 7 bases agree with TRBD1. V shed 3 bases, J shed 2 bases, and the junction held 10 bases outside the gene matches. The CDR3 covers 17 residues. The germline CDR1 and CDR2 sequences are MGHDK and SYGVNS. The CDR3 bases are TGTGCCAGCAGTGAGTTAGGGGGCGCCGGGACCTACAATGAGCAGTTCTTC. It encodes CASSELGGAGTYNEQFF. The whole variable domain, remainder taken from reference TRBV25-1 and TRBJ2-1, is EADIYQTPRYLVIGTGKKITLECSQTMGHDKMYWYQQDPGMELHLIHYSYGVNSTEKGDLSSESTVSRIRTEHFPLTLESARPSHTSQYLCASSELGGAGTYNEQFFGPGTRLTVL.

This sequence joins TRBV18 and TRBJ2-2; D remains ambiguous. CDR3 length equals 11 residues. CDR1 and CDR2 from the germline V gene are KGHSH and LQKENI. V lost 3 bases to trimming and J lost 10 bases, with 6 bases between them. The CDR3 is CASSPGKELFF. The CDR3 nucleotides are TGTGCCAGCTCACCGGGGAAGGAGCTGTTTTTT.

This clonotype was observed a few times. The V call is TRBV2, the J call TRBJ1-1; 8 positions match TRBD1. Germline V gene lookup returns CDR1 SNHLY and CDR2 FYNNEI. This CDR3 has 13 amino acids. V lost 1 base and J lost 8; bases outside the gene matches: 3. CDR3: CASSEEGQVEAFF. Here the CDR3 DNA reads TGTGCCAGCAGTGAAGAGGGACAGGTAGAAGCTTTCTTT.

The chain employs TRBV7-2 and TRBJ2-7, with 8 bases lining up with TRBD1. CDR1 SGHTA and CDR2 FQGNSA come from the germline V gene. J was trimmed by 3 bases and V by 4 bases; bases with no gene match: 8. This CDR3 spans 15 amino acids. Here the CDR3 reads CASSSGAGTGYEQYF. The CDR3 nucleotides are TGTGCCAGCAGCTCAGGAGCCGGGACAGGCTACGAGCAGTACTTC. The whole variable domain, remainder taken from reference TRBV7-2 and TRBJ2-7, is GAGVSQSPSNKVTEKGKDVELRCDPISGHTALYWYRQSLGQGLEFLIYFQGNSAPDKSGLPSDRFSAERTGGSVSTLTIQRTQQEDSAVYLCASSSGAGTGYEQYFGPGTRLTVT.

The sample holds a few counts of this clonotype. The chain carries TRBV12-3 or TRBV12-4 and TRBJ2-7; D remains ambiguous. This CDR3 is 12 amino acids long. V gave up 8 bases and J gave up 4 bases, with 12 bases separating them. CDR3 in DNA: TGTGCCAGCTCGTCAGCGTGGTACGAGCAGTACTTC. Its protein product is CASSSAWYEQYF.

The CDR3 reads CASSVGLLAGVRSSYNEQFF. Written as DNA, the CDR3 is TGTGCCAGCAGCGTAGGTTTACTAGCGGGAGTCAGGAGCTCCTACAATGAGCAGTTCTTC. The V gene is TRBV9, the J gene TRBJ2-1; 11 bases align to TRBD2. V dropped 0 bases and J dropped 0; count of bases not matched to a gene: 11. The V gene's germline CDR1 is SGDLS and CDR2 YYNGEE. The CDR3 consists of 20 residues.

V and J are TRBV6-2 or TRBV6-3 and TRBJ1-6, with 8 bases aligning to TRBD1. Looked up from germline, CDR1 is MNHEY and CDR2 is SVGEGT. The CDR3 runs to 14 residues. V lost 4 bases, J lost 9 bases, and 5 bases stayed unmatched. Written as DNA, the CDR3 is TGTGCCAGCAGTTCCTCGGGACAGGTTTCACCCCTCCACTTT. Encoded protein: CASSSSGQVSPLHF.

This clonotype was observed many times. The gene calls are TRBV12-3 or TRBV12-4 and TRBJ2-3, with D perhaps matching TRBD1 (5 bases). Trimming cost V 5 bases and J 0 bases, with 6 bases left between them. This CDR3 spans 13 amino acids. CDR3 residues: CASSRQSTDTQYF. CDR3 sequence (DNA): TGTGCCAGCAGTCGACAGAGCACAGATACGCAGTATTTT.

The chain recombines TRBV6-1 with TRBJ2-7; TRBD2 aligns across 12 bases. Trimming removed 6 bases from V and 0 bases from J; junction bases left unmatched: 9. Looked up from germline, CDR1 is MNHNS and CDR2 is SASEGT. The CDR3 length is 17 residues. CDR3 sequence reads: CASSPDGLAGSSYEQYF. The CDR3 nucleotides read TGTGCCAGCAGCCCAGATGGACTAGCGGGGAGCTCCTACGAGCAGTACTTC.

This chain joins TRBV10-3 and TRBJ2-3; no firm D call. The CDR3 length is 14 residues. Between the trimmed V and J ends, which lost 0 bases and 6 bases, there was a span of 10 bases. Germline CDR1 is ENHRY and CDR2 is SYGVKD. CDR3 sequence: CAISESLSRDTQYF. The CDR3 nucleotides are TGTGCCATCAGTGAGTCGCTCTCCAGGGATACGCAGTATTTT.

This clonotype was detected a few times. The chain carries TRBV27 and TRBJ2-1; 8 bases match TRBD2. Germline lookup yields CDR1 MNHEY and CDR2 SMNVEV (reference sequence). V lost 3 bases, J lost 8 bases, and 12 bases stayed unmatched. This CDR3 is built from 16 residues. CDR3 sequence (DNA): TGTGCCAGCAGTTTCGTCAAGGCTAGCGGGTTCGATGAGCAGTTCTTC. This gives the protein CASSFVKASGFDEQFF.

CDR3 nucleotides: TGTGCCACCAGTGCACCTGCTAGCCTTGGAACCCAGTACTTC. Residues: CATSAPASLGTQYF. The rearrangement uses TRBV24-1 and TRBJ2-5; possibly TRBD2 for D (5 bases). The CDR3 length is 14 residues. Germline CDR1 and CDR2: KGHDR and SFDVKD. Deletions cut 5 bases from V and 8 bases from J, with 17 bases between.

The V and J genes are TRBV21-1 and TRBJ2-3; the table's D call TRBD2 went unverified against the DNA. TRBV21-1 is termed a pseudogene. The CDR3 consists of 18 residues. CDR3 region: CASSTTNPSGSVRDTQYF. The CDR3, as DNA: TGTGCCAGCAGCACAACGAATCCTAGCGGGAGCGTCAGAGATACGCAGTATTTT.

This clonotype has ten or more counts. The chain carries TRBV29-1 and TRBJ1-5, with 8 bases matching TRBD1. The CDR3 contains 13 residues. Germline V CDR1 and CDR2: SQVTM, ANQGSEA. V lost 6 bases, J lost 4 bases, and 5 bases stayed unmatched. The CDR3 coding sequence is TGCAGCGTCGGAGGACAGGGAAATCAGCCCCAGCATTTT. It yields the protein CSVGGQGNQPQHF.

For the CDR3, the DNA is TGTGCCAGCAGCTCGACAGGGGAACGGACAGATACGCAGTATTTT. Translation gives CASSSTGERTDTQYF. The chain employs TRBV7-2 and TRBJ2-3, with 8 bases identical to TRBD1. The CDR3 has 15 residues. Germline V gene lookup returns CDR1 SGHTA and CDR2 FQGNSA. The V segment lost 4 bases and the J segment 3 bases; nucleotides outside the gene matches: 6.

This clonotype has just a few counts. The J gene is TRBJ1-4, the V gene TRBV7-2, with 9 positions matching TRBD1. Germline trimming cut 5 bases from V and 7 bases from J; bases unmatched to any gene: 8. Germline V gene sequence: CDR1 SGHTA, CDR2 FQGNSA. The CDR3 sequence is 15 residues long. The CDR3 region has the DNA TGTGCCAGCAGCGCCTCCGGGACAGGGACTGAAAAACTGTTTTTT. This sequence encodes CASSASGTGTEKLFF.

The V gene is TRBV12-3 or TRBV12-4, the J gene TRBJ1-3; D is uncertain. Trimming removed 3 bases at V and 4 bases at J, with 16 bases between. The CDR3 has 16 amino acids. For the CDR3, the DNA is TGTGCCAGCAGTTTGGCGCGCTTCAGCGGGGGAAACACCATATATTTT. It yields the protein CASSLARFSGGNTIYF.

This clonotype was seen ten or more times. Here the CDR3 reads CASSFQAGATTGANVLTF. CDR3 bases: TGCGCCAGCAGCTTCCAAGCGGGCGCGACGACTGGGGCCAACGTCCTGACTTTC. This rearrangement joins TRBV5-1 to TRBJ2-6; D may be TRBD2 (6 bases). This CDR3 spans 18 amino acids. Germline CDR1 is SGHRS and CDR2 is YFSETQ. V was clipped by 2 bases and J by 2 bases, with 17 bases between them.

The V call is TRBV29-1, the J call TRBJ2-1; D remains unclear. With 0 bases removed from V and 8 bases from J, the gap between germline ends came to 5 bases. This CDR3 spans 11 amino acids. Germline lookup yields CDR1 SQVTM and CDR2 ANQGSEA. CDR3 protein: CSVEDLHEQFF. The CDR3 DNA sequence: TGCAGCGTTGAAGATCTCCATGAGCAGTTCTTC.

This chain joins TRBV2 and TRBJ1-2; 9 bases are a match to TRBD1. With V trimmed by 5 bases and J by 7 bases, 8 bases remained unmatched. The CDR3 runs 14 residues. Germline V gives CDR1 SNHLY, CDR2 FYNNEI. The CDR3 sequence: CASSSTGGLGGYTF. CDR3 in DNA: TGTGCCAGCAGTAGCACAGGGGGCCTGGGTGGCTACACCTTC.

The chain uses TRBV5-1 and TRBJ2-3; 12 positions agree with TRBD2. J gave up 0 bases and V 2 bases, and 7 bases lay outside the gene matches. There are 18 residues in the CDR3. The germline CDR1 and CDR2 sequences are SGHRS and YFSETQ. CDR3 region: CASSFLAGGPVSTDTQYF. CDR3 DNA sequence: TGCGCCAGCAGCTTTCTAGCGGGAGGGCCTGTAAGCACAGATACGCAGTATTTT.

The chain combines TRBV6-1 with TRBJ2-1; D call uncertain. V was shortened by 6 bases and J by 4 bases, with 13 bases between the two germline ends. Per germline, CDR1 MNHNS and CDR2 SASEGT. This CDR3 has 14 amino acids. CDR3 nucleotides: TGTGCCAGCAGACCCGATACCAGATACAATGAGCAGTTCTTC. Protein sequence: CASRPDTRYNEQFF.

The chain is built from TRBV7-9 and TRBJ2-7, with D possibly TRBD1 on 5 matching bases. The CDR3 totals 12 residues. The germline V gene has CDR1 SEHNR and CDR2 FQNEAQ (reference sequence). V dropped 5 bases and J dropped 4 bases, with 9 bases sitting between them. This chain's CDR3 is CASSRTRYEQYF. In nucleotides, the CDR3 is TGTGCCAGCAGCAGGACACGATACGAGCAGTACTTC.

Of note for this clonotype: The missing conserved phenylalanine or tryptophan at the end of this CDR3 makes a read error likely. This sequence joins TRBV20-1 and TRBJ2-7, with D tentatively TRBD2 (6 bases). The ends were cut back, 0 bases at V and 7 bases at J, with 19 bases in the middle. This CDR3 spans 15 amino acids. In germline, CDR1 is DFQATT, CDR2 SNEGSKA (reference sequence). CDR3 loop: CSARDSQRRVGEQYY. DNA for the CDR3: TGCAGTGCTAGAGATTCTCAGAGGAGGGTAGGAGAGCAGTACTAC.